The next 27 T cell receptor beta chains were all read from a single sample in a study of Graves' ophthalmopathy and Graves' hyperthyroidism. Beta-chain TCR CDR3 regions were amplified from RNA transcripts. RT-PCR in the first round used HTBI primers; a second-round multiplex PCR followed. Each CDR3 protein is one row after TCRdb ran MiXCR on the multiplex PCR reads. Counted here are 200,000 to 250,000 distinct CDR3 sequences, roughly 27% occurring once; the ten biggest clones make up 9.1%. Sample: peripheral blood. The receptors were sampled from a man in his fifties or sixties with Graves' ophthalmopathy.

This clonotype showed up many times. This chain joins TRBV4-1 and TRBJ2-7; TRBD1 matches at 9 bases. Trimming took 5 bases from V and 4 from J; bases not matched to a gene: 12. Germline V gene sequence: CDR1 MGHRA, CDR2 YSYEKL. This CDR3 region has 16 residues. Here the CDR3 DNA reads TGCGCCAGCAGCGCTCAGACCGGGACAGGGCCTTACGAGCAGTACTTC. Encoded protein: CASSAQTGTGPYEQYF.

V gene TRBV12-3 or TRBV12-4 combines with J gene TRBJ1-1, with D uncertain. The germline V and J ends were trimmed by 0 bases and 1 base, with 6 bases remaining between them. The CDR3 contains 14 residues. CDR3 coding DNA: TGTGCCAGCAGTTTAGCAGTAACGAACACTGAAGCTTTCTTT. Its protein product is CASSLAVTNTEAFF.

This clonotype occurred once. The chain joins TRBV6-5 to TRBJ1-2; no definite D call. V lost 7 bases to trimming and J lost 4 bases, with 13 bases between them. The CDR3 contains 13 residues. Germline V gives CDR1 MNHEY, CDR2 SVGAGI. CDR3 protein: CASISGRAYGYTF. CDR3 DNA sequence: TGTGCCAGCATTTCGGGCAGAGCCTATGGCTACACCTTC.

The table lists this clonotype with many counts. The J gene is TRBJ1-2, the V gene TRBV2; TRBD1 aligns across 9 bases. CDR1 and CDR2 (germline): SNHLY, FYNNEI. This CDR3 comprises 14 residues. V was clipped by 2 bases and J by 4 bases; unmatched bases: 2. CDR3 nucleotide sequence: TGTGCCAGCAGTGAAACAGGGGGCGGCTATGGCTACACCTTC. Its protein product is CASSETGGGYGYTF.

The V and J genes are TRBV30 and TRBJ2-5; a possible D gene is TRBD1 (5 bases). The CDR3 loop spans 11 amino acids. Germline CDR1 and CDR2: GTSNPN and SVGIG (reference sequence). Between the trimmed V and J ends, which lost 3 bases and 3 bases, there was a span of 5 bases. CDR3 sequence: CAWSREETQYF. The CDR3 nucleotides read TGTGCCTGGAGCAGGGAAGAGACCCAGTACTTC.

This clonotype came up many times. The chain is built from TRBV27 and TRBJ2-7; D not certain. The V gene lost 7 bases and the J gene lost 6 bases, with 19 bases spanning the gap. In germline, CDR1 is MNHEY, CDR2 SMNVEV (reference sequence). The CDR3 is 14 residues long. DNA of the CDR3: TGTGCCAGCACTCGCACCACCGGAATAGGCGAGCAGTACTTC. Translating gives CASTRTTGIGEQYF.

This chain links TRBV7-2 with TRBJ2-5, with unresolved D. The germline V gene has CDR1 SGHTA and CDR2 FQGNSA. V was shortened by 5 bases and J by 7 bases, with 17 bases between the two germline ends. The CDR3 consists of 14 residues. CDR3 loop: CASSSGSQIGTQYF. CDR3 DNA sequence: TGTGCCAGCAGCAGTGGTTCCCAAATAGGGACCCAGTACTTC.

This clonotype was recorded many times. V gene TRBV6-2 or TRBV6-3 combines with J gene TRBJ1-1; D is ambiguous. CDR1 MNHEY and CDR2 SVGEGT come from the germline V gene. The CDR3 is 10 amino acids. Trimming cost V 8 bases and J 4 bases, with 5 bases left between them. The CDR3 DNA reads as TGTGCCAGCTTCGGCACTGAAGCTTTCTTT. This sequence encodes CASFGTEAFF.

This clonotype was counted many times. J is TRBJ2-5 and V is TRBV14, with D perhaps matching TRBD1 (6 bases). V lost 4 bases to trimming and J lost 4 bases, with 7 bases between them. Germline CDR1 SGHDN, CDR2 FVKESK. There are 12 residues in the CDR3. The DNA of the CDR3 is TGTGCCAGCAGCCCGACAGGAGAGACCCAGTACTTC. It is translated as CASSPTGETQYF.

This clonotype appeared many times. The rearrangement joins TRBV6-5 to TRBJ1-1; no definite D call. V lost 2 bases, J lost 2 bases, and 6 bases lay in between. The CDR3 is 13 residues long. From germline, CDR1 is MNHEY and CDR2 SVGAGI. Here the CDR3 reads CASSYGFNTEAFF. CDR3 nucleotide sequence: TGTGCCAGCAGTTACGGGTTTAACACTGAAGCTTTCTTT.

The chain combines TRBV30 with TRBJ1-1, with TRBD1 as a possible D gene (6 bases). Germline CDR1 and CDR2: GTSNPN and SVGIG (reference sequence). Trimming left V 8 bases short and J 11 bases short, with 30 bases between. The CDR3 contains 15 residues. The CDR3 here is CAATGQAGTRFGAFF. The CDR3 DNA reads TGTGCCGCCACGGGTCAGGCAGGGACACGTTTTGGCGCTTTCTTT.

At least ten counts were recorded for this clonotype. The chain recombines TRBV20-1 with TRBJ1-6; no clear D gene. CDR3 length: 12 residues. Trimming removed 5 bases at V and 10 bases at J, with 12 bases between. Germline-derived CDR1 and CDR2 are DFQATT and SNEGSKA (reference sequence). This CDR3 is CSAAALGSPLHF. CDR3 in DNA: TGCAGTGCTGCTGCTCTTGGCTCACCCCTCCACTTT.

This chain links TRBV6-2 or TRBV6-3 with TRBJ1-2; D is unclear. Looked up from germline, CDR1 is MNHEY and CDR2 is SVGEGT. Trimming removed 6 bases at V and 4 bases at J, with 12 bases between. The CDR3 is made up of 13 amino acids. The CDR3 spells CASSYDYSYGYTF. In DNA, the CDR3 is TGTGCCAGCAGCTACGACTACAGCTATGGCTACACCTTC.

The chain recombines TRBV6-2 or TRBV6-3 with TRBJ1-1, with 9 bases fitting TRBD1. The ends lost 5 bases at V and 5 bases at J; junction bases unmatched: 15. The CDR3 loop spans 17 amino acids. The germline V gene encodes CDR1 MNHEY and CDR2 SVGEGT. CDR3 DNA sequence: TGTGCCAGCAGTACCCGGACAGGGGTTGGGGACAGAACTGAAGCTTTCTTT. Translating gives CASSTRTGVGDRTEAFF.

This rearrangement joins TRBV6-2 or TRBV6-3 to TRBJ2-7; 13 nucleotides match TRBD2. Germline loops: CDR1 MNHEY, CDR2 SVGEGT. V lost 5 bases, J lost 8 bases, and 6 bases stayed unmatched. This CDR3 has 14 amino acids. This chain's CDR3 is CASSRTSGSRKQYF. CDR3 coding DNA: TGTGCCAGCAGTCGGACTAGCGGGAGTAGGAAGCAGTACTTC.

V is TRBV29-1 and J is TRBJ2-5, with TRBD1 identical over 8 bases. V shed 5 bases, J shed 5 bases, and the junction held 4 bases outside the gene matches. Germline V gives CDR1 SQVTM, CDR2 ANQGSEA. CDR3 length: 12 residues. CDR3 nucleotides: TGCAGCGTTCAGCAGGGGGCCGAGACCCAGTACTTC. Its protein product is CSVQQGAETQYF.

This clonotype appeared a single time. The chain uses TRBV29-1 and TRBJ1-2, with a weak D call TRBD1 (5 bases). V lost 3 bases to trimming and J lost 7 bases, with 15 bases between them. The germline V gene encodes CDR1 SQVTM and CDR2 ANQGSEA. The length of the CDR3 is 13 residues. The CDR3 reads CSVDVQDTIGYTF. The CDR3 DNA reads as TGCAGCGTTGACGTCCAGGACACGATTGGCTACACCTTC.

Ten or more counts support this clonotype. The chain links TRBV19 to TRBJ2-2; 8 bases are shared with TRBD1. Looked up from germline, CDR1 is LNHDA and CDR2 is SQIVND (reference sequence). V dropped 4 bases and J dropped 7; count of bases not matched to a gene: 5. The CDR3 length is 14 residues. The CDR3 bases are TGTGCCAGTAGTACAGGGGGCGCGAACGGGGAGCTGTTTTTT. Its protein product is CASSTGGANGELFF.

In this sample, this clonotype turned up many times. The V call is TRBV15, the J call TRBJ2-7; 14 bases agree with TRBD2. Germline V gives CDR1 LNHNV, CDR2 YYDKDF (reference sequence). The CDR3 length is 17 residues. With 5 bases clipped from V and 3 bases from J, the junction kept 9 bases outside the gene matches. CDR3 bases: TGTGCCACCAGCGACGGACTAGCGGGAGGCCAAGGCTACGAGCAGTACTTC. This gives the protein CATSDGLAGGQGYEQYF.

This clonotype showed up many times. This sequence joins TRBV27 and TRBJ2-5; the D is unclear. The germline V gene encodes CDR1 MNHEY and CDR2 SMNVEV (reference sequence). This CDR3 spans 14 amino acids. V was pared by 6 bases and J by 4 bases, with 15 bases between. The CDR3 DNA sequence: TGTGCCAGCAGCCCACCGGGTGGGCGAGAGACCCAGTACTTC. Translating it yields CASSPPGGRETQYF.

This clonotype was found many times. The chain combines TRBV13 with TRBJ1-1, with D perhaps TRBD1 (5 bases). The CDR3 totals 15 residues. Germline V gene sequence: CDR1 PRHDT, CDR2 FYEKMQ (reference sequence). Trimming took off 5 bases at V and 4 bases at J, with 17 bases between the two ends. This chain's CDR3 is CASSVGAGVGTEAFF. For the CDR3, the DNA is TGTGCCAGCAGCGTCGGAGCGGGGGTAGGCACTGAAGCTTTCTTT.

This clonotype was found many times. The CDR3 DNA is TGTGCCAGCCGCAAGCGGAGGGGGTCCTATAATTCACCCCTCCACTTT. Its protein is CASRKRRGSYNSPLHF. V gene TRBV6-5 combines with J gene TRBJ1-6, with D perhaps matching TRBD1 (6 bases). Looked up from germline, CDR1 is MNHEY and CDR2 is SVGAGI. This CDR3 is built from 16 residues. V lost 8 bases, J lost 1 base, and 15 bases lay in between.

This rearrangement joins TRBV7-2 to TRBJ2-7; 8 nucleotides agree with TRBD2. The V segment lost 4 bases and the J segment 6 bases; nucleotides outside the gene matches: 2. The germline CDR1 and CDR2 sequences are SGHTA and FQGNSA. This CDR3 is built from 12 residues. The CDR3 is CASSSTSGEQYF. The CDR3 DNA sequence: TGTGCCAGCAGCTCCACTAGCGGCGAGCAGTACTTC.

This clonotype was seen many times. V and J are TRBV28 and TRBJ2-7; perhaps TRBD1 as D (5 bases). Germline CDR1 reads MDHEN; CDR2 reads SYDVKM. V gave up 10 bases and J gave up 6 bases, with 19 bases separating them. The CDR3 has 13 amino acids. CDR3 sequence reads: CATALDNAVEQYF. As DNA, the CDR3 is TGTGCCACGGCCCTGGACAACGCGGTCGAGCAGTACTTC.

This clonotype was recorded at least ten times. The chain links TRBV15 to TRBJ1-2, with no clear D. The CDR3 runs to 13 residues. V lost 0 bases and J 6 bases, leaving 8 bases between the germline ends. The germline V gene encodes CDR1 LNHNV and CDR2 YYDKDF (reference sequence). The CDR3 loop reads CATSRDQANGYTF. The CDR3 bases are TGTGCCACCAGCAGAGACCAGGCAAATGGCTACACCTTC.

This clonotype was detected once. The V call is TRBV15, the J call TRBJ1-2; unclear D gene. The V end was cut by 0 bases, the J end by 4 bases, with 15 bases between. This CDR3 has 16 amino acids. Germline CDR1 and CDR2: LNHNV and YYDKDF (reference sequence). The CDR3 coding sequence is TGTGCCACCAGCAGAGATAGGTTTGGGCTGGTCTATGGCTACACCTTC. Encoded protein: CATSRDRFGLVYGYTF.

The chain is built from TRBV5-1 and TRBJ2-7, with 8 bases matching TRBD2. The CDR3 runs 17 residues. CDR1 and CDR2 (germline): SGHRS, YFSETQ. Trimming removed 0 bases from V and 2 bases from J; junction bases left unmatched: 10. This chain's CDR3 is CASSLVLAGTETYEQYF. For the CDR3, the DNA is TGCGCCAGCAGCTTGGTCTTAGCGGGGACCGAAACCTACGAGCAGTACTTC.